One TCR beta chain is described in this entry. These data originate in a study of control samples from healthy donors and cancer patients. Germline V gene data show CDR1 as SEHNR and CDR2 as FQNEAQ (reference sequence). This CDR3 comprises 14 residues. The V end was cut by 5 bases, the J end by 4 bases, with 13 bases between. Data came from immunoSEQ multiplex PCR; TCRdb stores just in-frame clones and leaves some out. The sample gives around 120,000 clones, around 87% of which show up once; more than 8% is in the top ten. The receptor was isolated from a man between 35 and 55 years old in good health. The chain recombines TRBV7-9 with TRBJ2-3; a possible D gene is TRBD1 (6 bases). Sequencing input: blood. CDR3 coding DNA: TGTGCCAGCAGCACCTGGGACACATCAGATACGCAGTATTTT. It encodes CASSTWDTSDTQYF.